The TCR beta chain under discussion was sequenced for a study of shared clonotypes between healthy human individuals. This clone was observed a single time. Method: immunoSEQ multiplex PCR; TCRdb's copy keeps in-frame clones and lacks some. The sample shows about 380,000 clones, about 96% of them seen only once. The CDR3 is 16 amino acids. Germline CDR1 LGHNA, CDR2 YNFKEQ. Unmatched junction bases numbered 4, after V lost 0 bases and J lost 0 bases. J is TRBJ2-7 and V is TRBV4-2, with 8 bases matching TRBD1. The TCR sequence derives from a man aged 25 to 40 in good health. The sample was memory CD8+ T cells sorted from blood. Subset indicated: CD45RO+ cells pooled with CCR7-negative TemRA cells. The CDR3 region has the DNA TGTGCCAGCAGCCAAGATAAGGGGACAGGCTCCTACGAGCAGTACTTC. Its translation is CASSQDKGTGSYEQYF.